This entry lists 29 T cell receptor beta chains sequenced from one sample in a study of blood T cell repertoires in COVID-19. Sequencing used immunoSEQ multiplex PCR; TCRdb keeps in-frame clones, though not all of them. The sample holds over 200,000 clones, around 87% seen once. What was sequenced was peripheral blood. These receptors were taken from a woman in her thirties who had recovered from COVID-19.

This sequence joins TRBV7-8 and TRBJ1-1, with 11 nucleotides matching TRBD1. The V segment lost 5 bases and the J segment 8 bases; nucleotides outside the gene matches: 13. Germline CDR1 reads SGHVS; CDR2 reads FQNEAQ. This CDR3 has 16 residues. The chain's CDR3 is CASSTPDRGRGLEAFF. For the CDR3, the DNA is TGTGCCAGCAGCACACCGGACAGGGGGCGCGGGTTGGAAGCTTTCTTT.

This chain links TRBV6-1 with TRBJ2-7, with a possible D match to TRBD1 (6 bases). Trimming took 2 bases from V and 3 from J, leaving 8 bases between them. This CDR3 is 13 amino acids long. The V gene's germline CDR1 is MNHNS and CDR2 SASEGT. The CDR3: CASSETGYYEQYF. CDR3 bases: TGTGCCAGCAGTGAAACAGGGTACTACGAGCAGTACTTC.

The rearrangement joins TRBV4-1 to TRBJ2-2; D gene ambiguous. CDR3 length equals 16 residues. CDR1 is MGHRA and CDR2 is YSYEKL in the germline V gene. V was trimmed by 0 bases and J by 4 bases, leaving 12 bases between them. The chain's CDR3 is CASSQDRLVATGELFF. Written as DNA, the CDR3 is TGCGCCAGCAGCCAAGATAGGCTAGTGGCCACCGGGGAGCTGTTTTTT.

This clone was detected a few times. The chain employs TRBV28 and TRBJ1-5; 10 nucleotides match TRBD1. This CDR3 has 13 amino acids. Per the germline V gene, CDR1 is MDHEN and CDR2 is SYDVKM. V lost 10 bases and J lost 6; bases outside the gene matches: 6. The CDR3 sequence is CATGGTGAQPQHF. For the CDR3, the DNA is TGTGCCACAGGCGGGACAGGGGCTCAGCCCCAGCATTTT.

This chain uses TRBV7-9 with TRBJ2-3; the match to TRBD2 covers 14 bases. This CDR3 is built from 19 residues. Trimming cost V 4 bases and J 0 bases; bases outside gene matches: 9. From germline, CDR1 is SEHNR and CDR2 FQNEAQ (reference sequence). CDR3 bases: TGTGCCAGCAGCTCGACTAGCGGGGGGGCCCACTCTAGCACAGATACGCAGTATTTT. Translation: CASSSTSGGAHSSTDTQYF.

The chain recombines TRBV7-6 with TRBJ1-6; 7 bases align to TRBD1. The CDR3 extends over 15 amino acids. The germline V gene has CDR1 SGHVS and CDR2 FNYEAQ. V shed 5 bases, J shed 2 bases, and the junction held 3 bases outside the gene matches. In nucleotides, the CDR3 is TGTGCCAGCAGCCCGAGGGGGCCCTATAATTCACCCCTCCACTTT. It is translated as CASSPRGPYNSPLHF.

In this sample, this clone turned up once. This chain joins TRBV7-3 and TRBJ1-2, with TRBD1 matching 9 bases. Germline trimming cut 5 bases from V and 5 bases from J; bases unmatched to any gene: 12. Germline CDR1 is SGHTA and CDR2 is FQGTGA. This CDR3 comprises 16 residues. CDR3 nucleotides: TGTGCCAGCAGCCCAACTCCGGGACAGGGTGTATATGGCTACACCTTC. This encodes CASSPTPGQGVYGYTF.

The count of this clone is one. The chain uses TRBV19 and TRBJ1-5; D might be TRBD1 (5 bases). The CDR3 is 17 amino acids. Trimming took off 6 bases at V and 0 bases at J, with 18 bases between the two ends. Germline V gene sequence: CDR1 LNHDA, CDR2 SQIVND (reference sequence). CDR3 bases: TGTGCCAGTAGCCCCCTCGTCGGGGGAACTAGCAATCAGCCCCAGCATTTT. The encoded protein is CASSPLVGGTSNQPQHF. Full variable domain (outside the CDR3, taken from reference TRBV19 and TRBJ1-5): DGGITQSPKYLFRKEGQNVTLSCEQNLNHDAMYWYRQDPGQGLRLIYYSQIVNDFQKGDIAEGYSVSREKKESFPLTVTSAQKNPTAFYLCASSPLVGGTSNQPQHFGDGTRLSIL.

The rearrangement uses TRBV7-6 and TRBJ2-1; the match to TRBD2 covers 12 bases. The germline gives CDR1 SGHVS, CDR2 FNYEAQ. The V and J ends lost 1 base and 6 bases, in that order; junction bases with no gene match: 10. The CDR3 spans 18 residues. This chain's CDR3 is CASSLGALGLAGPNEQFF. CDR3 DNA sequence: TGTGCCAGCAGCTTAGGGGCCCTTGGACTAGCGGGGCCCAATGAGCAGTTCTTC.

The rearrangement joins TRBV5-1 to TRBJ2-2, with TRBD1 identical over 9 bases. The CDR3 is 15 residues long. The germline CDR1 and CDR2 sequences are SGHRS and YFSETQ. V was clipped by 1 base and J by 5 bases; unmatched bases: 3. The CDR3 protein is CASSLTGGVTGELFF. In nucleotides, the CDR3 is TGCGCCAGCAGCTTGACAGGGGGCGTAACCGGGGAGCTGTTTTTT.

The chain couples TRBV2 to TRBJ2-2; no clear D. The V gene lost 3 bases and the J gene lost 0 bases, with 8 bases spanning the gap. The germline V gene encodes CDR1 SNHLY and CDR2 FYNNEI. CDR3 length equals 15 residues. The CDR3 sequence: CASSDQASNTGELFF. The CDR3 nucleotides are TGTGCCAGCAGTGACCAGGCTTCGAACACCGGGGAGCTGTTTTTT.

The chain joins TRBV11-1 to TRBJ1-1; the match to TRBD1 covers 11 bases. CDR1 is SGHAT, CDR2 FQDESV, per germline (reference sequence). This CDR3 spans 15 amino acids. V lost 5 bases, J lost 8 bases, and 10 bases stayed unmatched. The CDR3 sequence: CASSPGQGAFLEAFF. The CDR3 DNA is TGTGCCAGCAGCCCCGGACAGGGGGCGTTTTTGGAAGCTTTCTTT.

This clone was counted between two and nine times. CDR3 sequence (DNA): TGTGCCAGCAGCCAAGGTAGCCTGCACCAAGGGGGGCAGTACTTC. Translating it yields CASSQGSLHQGGQYF. The genes are TRBV3-1 (or the pseudogene TRBV3-2) and TRBJ2-7; a weak D match, TRBD1 (6 bases). Trimming stripped 1 base from V and 9 bases from J, with 19 bases between. Germline V gene lookup returns CDR1 LGHDT and CDR2 YNNKEL (reference sequence). The CDR3 is 15 residues long.

The chain joins TRBV4-1 to TRBJ1-4; a weak D match, TRBD1 (5 bases). The CDR3 runs to 15 residues. V was clipped by 3 bases and J by 4 bases, with 12 bases between them. Germline loops: CDR1 MGHRA, CDR2 YSYEKL. CDR3 protein: CASSQSTGLNEKLFF. DNA for the CDR3: TGCGCCAGCAGCCAGTCAACAGGCCTTAATGAAAAACTGTTTTTT.

The rearrangement joins TRBV9 to TRBJ1-3; 8 bases are a match to TRBD1. CDR1 is SGDLS and CDR2 is YYNGEE in the germline V gene. V was clipped by 3 bases and J by 4 bases; unmatched bases: 0. This CDR3 is 13 amino acids long. The CDR3 DNA reads TGTGCCAGCAGCGGGACAGGGGGAAACACCATATATTTT. Protein product: CASSGTGGNTIYF. Together with reference TRBV9 and TRBJ1-3, the CDR3 gives the full variable domain: DSGVTQTPKHLITATGQRVTLRCSPRSGDLSVYWYQQSLDQGLQFLIQYYNGEERAKGNILERFSAQQFPDLHSELNLSSLELGDSALYFCASSGTGGNTIYFGEGSWLTVV.

This chain joins TRBV11-2 and TRBJ1-1; 10 bases match TRBD1. V lost 5 bases to trimming and J lost 5 bases; unmatched junction nucleotides: 8. The CDR3 totals 15 residues. CDR1 is SGHAT and CDR2 is FQNNGV in the germline V gene. CDR3 sequence reads: CASSNLDRGGTEAFF. The CDR3 nucleotides read TGTGCCAGCAGCAATCTGGACAGGGGGGGAACTGAAGCTTTCTTT.

V usage is TRBV7-9 and J usage is TRBJ2-3; D remains ambiguous. CDR1 and CDR2 from the germline V gene are SEHNR and FQNEAQ (reference sequence). V shed 3 bases and J shed 1 base, with 8 bases lying between them. The CDR3 consists of 14 residues. The CDR3 coding sequence is TGTGCCAGCAGCTTTACCTCGGGCACAGATACGCAGTATTTT. This sequence encodes CASSFTSGTDTQYF.

The chain is built from TRBV3-1 (or the pseudogene TRBV3-2) and TRBJ2-4; 8 positions agree with TRBD2. This CDR3 has 15 residues. The ends lost 7 bases at V and 1 base at J; junction bases unmatched: 6. Looked up from germline, CDR1 is LGHDT and CDR2 is YNNKEL (reference sequence). CDR3 DNA sequence: TGTGCCAGCACCCCGACTAGCGAGGCCAAAAACATTCAGTACTTC. Residues: CASTPTSEAKNIQYF.

The rearrangement joins TRBV18 to TRBJ1-3, with 7 bases that match TRBD1. The length of the CDR3 is 15 residues. J lost 4 bases, V lost 2 bases, and 5 bases had no gene match. In germline, CDR1 is KGHSH, CDR2 LQKENI. The CDR3 here is CASSPTGTEGNTIYF. CDR3 DNA sequence: TGTGCCAGCTCACCAACCGGGACAGAGGGAAACACCATATATTTT.

The chain has TRBV12-5 and TRBJ2-5; D uncertain. Germline lookup yields CDR1 LGHNT and CDR2 FRNRAP. V lost 4 bases and J lost 5, with 11 bases in between. CDR3 length: 13 residues. CDR3 loop: CASGSYYGETQYF. Here the CDR3 DNA reads TGTGCTAGTGGTTCCTACTACGGCGAGACCCAGTACTTC.

This clone was found once. The chain uses TRBV7-3 and TRBJ2-3; D not resolved. CDR1 SGHTA and CDR2 FQGTGA come from the germline V gene. This CDR3 contains 14 residues. The V end was cut by 4 bases, the J end by 5 bases, with 13 bases between. In DNA, the CDR3 is TGTGCCAGCAGCTCAGGCCCCCGTTTAGATACGCAGTATTTT. Its translation: CASSSGPRLDTQYF.

V and J are TRBV5-1 and TRBJ2-3, with D perhaps TRBD2 (5 bases). The CDR3 extends over 16 amino acids. CDR1 and CDR2 from the germline V gene are SGHRS and YFSETQ. Deletions cut 0 bases from V and 1 base from J, with 12 bases between. CDR3 coding DNA: TGCGCCAGCAGCTTGGAGATAGCGATAGGCACAGATACGCAGTATTTT. Its translation: CASSLEIAIGTDTQYF. The entire variable domain, with the rest obtained from reference TRBV5-1 and TRBJ2-3, is as follows: KAGVTQTPRYLIKTRGQQVTLSCSPISGHRSVSWYQQTPGQGLQFLFEYFSETQRNKGNFPGRFSGRQFSNSRSEMNVSTLELGDSALYLCASSLEIAIGTDTQYFGPGTRLTVL.

The genes are TRBV6-5 and TRBJ2-1; no reliable D call. Germline assignment: CDR1 MNHEY and CDR2 SVGAGI. Between the trimmed V and J ends, which lost 4 bases and 7 bases, there was a span of 17 bases. The CDR3 runs to 15 residues. CDR3 amino acids: CASSSRPTTQNEQFF. The CDR3 region has the DNA TGTGCCAGCAGTTCCCGCCCAACCACACAAAATGAGCAGTTCTTC.

The chain joins TRBV19 to TRBJ1-3; possibly TRBD1 for D (5 bases). In germline, CDR1 is LNHDA, CDR2 SQIVND (reference sequence). CDR3 length: 17 amino acids. V lost 7 bases, J lost 0 bases, and 19 bases lay in between. The CDR3 loop reads CASKIGGTGSSGNTIYF. In nucleotides, the CDR3 is TGTGCCAGTAAGATCGGGGGTACAGGTTCCTCTGGAAACACCATATATTTT. The entire variable domain, with the rest obtained from reference TRBV19 and TRBJ1-3, is as follows: DGGITQSPKYLFRKEGQNVTLSCEQNLNHDAMYWYRQDPGQGLRLIYYSQIVNDFQKGDIAEGYSVSREKKESFPLTVTSAQKNPTAFYLCASKIGGTGSSGNTIYFGEGSWLTVV.

J is TRBJ1-1 and V is TRBV4-1, with D possibly TRBD1 on 6 matching bases. This CDR3 is 14 amino acids long. Looked up from germline, CDR1 is MGHRA and CDR2 is YSYEKL. V shed 1 base and J shed 6 bases, with 12 bases lying between them. CDR3: CASSQGYRDPEAFF. The CDR3 bases are TGCGCCAGCAGCCAAGGTTACAGGGACCCTGAAGCTTTCTTT.

Only a few counts were recorded for this clone. The gene calls are TRBV7-2 and TRBJ2-7, with D tentatively TRBD1 (6 bases). The CDR3 spans 17 residues. V lost 4 bases and J lost 3, with 22 bases in between. Germline loops: CDR1 SGHTA, CDR2 FQGNSA. The CDR3 spells CASSSYQTGHLLYEQYF. As DNA, the CDR3 is TGTGCCAGCAGCTCATACCAAACGGGACACCTACTCTACGAGCAGTACTTC.

The V call is TRBV28, the J call TRBJ1-1; 10 nucleotides agree with TRBD1. Losses at the gene ends were 5 bases for V and 4 bases for J; bases not matched to a gene: 10. Germline V gives CDR1 MDHEN, CDR2 SYDVKM. CDR3 length: 16 amino acids. CDR3 nucleotides: TGTGCCAGCAGTCCCGGGGGGTGGACAGGGGGCACTGAAGCTTTCTTT. It translates to CASSPGGWTGGTEAFF.

The rearrangement uses TRBV10-3 and TRBJ2-2; no clear D. The CDR3 is 13 amino acids. Germline CDR1 is ENHRY and CDR2 is SYGVKD. V was trimmed by 5 bases and J by 3 bases, leaving 7 bases between them. In nucleotides, the CDR3 is TGTGCCATCAGTCTACTTGACACCGGGGAGCTGTTTTTT. It translates to CAISLLDTGELFF.

The chain recombines TRBV12-3 or TRBV12-4 with TRBJ2-7; D may be TRBD1 (6 bases). V was trimmed by 3 bases and J by 4 bases, leaving 7 bases between them. The CDR3 totals 12 residues. In nucleotides, the CDR3 is TGTGCCAGCAGTTTGGACAGATACGAGCAGTACTTC. Translation gives CASSLDRYEQYF.